This record covers a single T cell receptor (beta chain). This record belongs to a study of blood T cell repertoires in COVID-19. Turning to the study itself: The United States, Italy and Spain were the sources of the acute and convalescent COVID-19 samples. Sources were T cells, B-cell-depleted T cells, or PBMCs; the material itself was cDNA or gDNA.

CDR3 length equals 17 residues. The germline V and J ends were trimmed by 2 bases and 2 bases, with 16 bases remaining between them. Per the germline V gene, CDR1 is MGHDK and CDR2 is SYGVNS. Using immunoSEQ multiplex PCR, the repertoire was profiled, and TCRdb retains in-frame clones only, with some absent. The table lists about 140,000 clones, approximately 80% of them singletons, with roughly 1.7% in the top ten. The sequencing sample was made of PBMCs or T cells enriched from blood (not recorded which). The sequence was collected from a young woman who had been exposed to COVID-19. This chain joins TRBV25-1 and TRBJ1-3, with a tentative D call TRBD1 (6 bases). The CDR3 here is CASSETTRGLPGNTIYF. The CDR3 region has the DNA TGTGCCAGCAGTGAAACCACCAGGGGCTTACCTGGAAACACCATATATTTT.